Below, 25 T cell receptor beta chains from the same sample are listed, as sequenced in a study of cytomegalovirus exposure and HLA in healthy donors. Repertoires were generated with immunoSEQ multiplex PCR, while TCRdb's copy carries only in-frame clones and drops some. This table holds about 160,000 clones, 86% found once. The sequenced sample consisted of PBMCs. The source of these receptors is a woman in her twenties or thirties in good health and CMV-seronegative.

The chain combines TRBV29-1 with TRBJ2-2; D is perhaps TRBD1 (5 bases). This CDR3 is built from 14 residues. CDR1 and CDR2 (germline): SQVTM, ANQGSEA. The germline V and J ends were trimmed by 6 bases and 0 bases, with 11 bases remaining between them. This chain's CDR3 is CSVGGHSNTGELFF. The CDR3 DNA reads TGCAGCGTCGGCGGACATTCGAACACCGGGGAGCTGTTTTTT.

A word on this clone: Other nucleotide sequences in the sample specify the same CDR3. The chain employs TRBV30 and TRBJ1-1; D gene uncertain. Germline V gene data show CDR1 as GTSNPN and CDR2 as SVGIG (reference sequence). This CDR3 contains 11 residues. Trimming pared 4 bases from V and 1 base from J, leaving 4 bases between. CDR3 amino acids: CAWKGNTEAFF. Here the CDR3 DNA reads TGTGCCTGGAAAGGGAACACTGAAGCTTTCTTT.

This clone occurred many times. CDR3 nucleotide sequence: TGTGCCAGCAGCCAAGAGTTAAGCGGGACGAGCTCCTACGAGCAGTACTTC. It translates to CASSQELSGTSSYEQYF. The rearrangement links TRBV14 to TRBJ2-7, with 7 nucleotides matching TRBD2. With V trimmed by 0 bases and J by 0 bases, 8 bases remained unmatched. The CDR3 is 17 residues long. Germline V gene sequence: CDR1 SGHDN, CDR2 FVKESK. The variable domain in full, with the rest retrieved from reference TRBV14 and TRBJ2-7, is EAGVTQFPSHSVIEKGQTVTLRCDPISGHDNLYWYRRVMGKEIKFLLHFVKESKQDESGMPNNRFLAERTGGTYSTLKVQPAELEDSGVYFCASSQELSGTSSYEQYFGPGTRLTVT.

This clone was seen a single time. The V and J genes are TRBV6-6 and TRBJ2-7; tentatively, D is TRBD1 (5 bases). The germline gives CDR1 MNHNY, CDR2 SVGAGI (reference sequence). V was pared by 4 bases and J by 6 bases, with 13 bases between. This CDR3 region has 13 residues. In DNA, the CDR3 is TGTGCCAGCAGTTTTGCAGGGTTTGGCGAGCAGTACTTC. It encodes CASSFAGFGEQYF.

This chain uses TRBV9 with TRBJ2-7; D is undetermined. The CDR3 is made up of 13 amino acids. The germline V gene has CDR1 SGDLS and CDR2 YYNGEE. Trimming took 4 bases from V and 0 from J, leaving 8 bases between them. CDR3 amino acids: CASSPSNSYEQYF. In DNA, the CDR3 is TGTGCCAGCAGCCCGTCGAACTCCTACGAGCAGTACTTC. Full variable domain (remainder filled in from reference TRBV9 and TRBJ2-7): DSGVTQTPKHLITATGQRVTLRCSPRSGDLSVYWYQQSLDQGLQFLIQYYNGEERAKGNILERFSAQQFPDLHSELNLSSLELGDSALYFCASSPSNSYEQYFGPGTRLTVT.

This clone was seen more than once but under ten times. The V call is TRBV11-2, the J call TRBJ1-6; 7 nucleotides align to TRBD1. V lost 4 bases, J lost 7 bases, and 4 bases stayed unmatched. Germline V gene lookup returns CDR1 SGHAT and CDR2 FQNNGV. The CDR3 has 14 amino acids. CDR3 in DNA: TGTGCCAGCAGCTACAGGGGCCGGAATTCACCCCTCCACTTT. Protein product: CASSYRGRNSPLHF.

In DNA form, the CDR3 reads TGCGCCAGCAGCCCCCAATCGACAGGAACGGGTACTGAAGCTTTCTTT. Translation: CASSPQSTGTGTEAFF. The chain uses TRBV4-3 and TRBJ1-1; a possible D gene is TRBD1 (6 bases). The V end lost 4 bases, the J end lost 5 bases, and 20 bases lay between the germline ends. Germline V lookup: CDR1 LGHNA, CDR2 YSLEER. This CDR3 has 16 residues.

This chain links TRBV29-1 with TRBJ2-7; 8 positions match TRBD1. V lost 3 bases to trimming and J lost 0 bases; unmatched junction nucleotides: 7. The CDR3 runs 15 residues. The germline CDR1 and CDR2 sequences are SQVTM and ANQGSEA. In nucleotides, the CDR3 is TGCAGCGTTGATCAGTTAACAGGGGGCTCCTACGAGCAGTACTTC. Protein product: CSVDQLTGGSYEQYF.

The chain employs TRBV6-6 and TRBJ1-2, with a weak D call TRBD1 (5 bases). V was shortened by 6 bases and J by 4 bases, with 18 bases between the two germline ends. The V gene's germline CDR1 is MNHNY and CDR2 SVGAGI (reference sequence). This CDR3 region has 15 residues. CDR3 sequence: CASSPDAGAFYGYTF. CDR3 nucleotides: TGTGCCAGCAGCCCCGACGCCGGGGCGTTCTATGGCTACACCTTC.

The V gene is TRBV7-2, the J gene TRBJ2-3, with TRBD2 matching over 7 bases. Germline CDR1 and CDR2: SGHTA and FQGNSA. This CDR3 has 17 residues. The V gene end was trimmed by 0 bases and the J gene end by 3 bases; junction bases not matched to a gene: 9. The CDR3 reads CASSLATASGQTDTQYF. In nucleotides, the CDR3 is TGTGCCAGCAGCTTAGCAACGGCTAGCGGCCAAACAGATACGCAGTATTTT.

The V gene is TRBV27, the J gene TRBJ2-1; no definite D call. Germline V gene lookup returns CDR1 MNHEY and CDR2 SMNVEV (reference sequence). Trimming pared 2 bases from V and 0 bases from J, leaving 11 bases between. The CDR3 loop spans 16 amino acids. Written as DNA, the CDR3 is TGTGCCAGCAGTTTAAGACCCCAGAGCTCCTACAATGAGCAGTTCTTC. This translates into CASSLRPQSSYNEQFF.

The gene calls are TRBV4-3 and TRBJ2-2; perhaps TRBD1 as D (5 bases). Trimming removed 0 bases from V and 3 bases from J, with 11 bases in between. The germline V gene has CDR1 LGHNA and CDR2 YSLEER. The length of the CDR3 is 16 residues. In DNA, the CDR3 is TGCGCCAGCAGCCAAGATCGACAGACCCACACCGGGGAGCTGTTTTTT. Its protein is CASSQDRQTHTGELFF.

V is TRBV28 and J is TRBJ2-1, with 8 bases identical to TRBD2. This CDR3 contains 15 residues. V trimming: 7 bases; J trimming: 4 bases; junction bases outside the gene matches: 9. Germline CDR1 and CDR2: MDHEN and SYDVKM. In nucleotides, the CDR3 is TGTGCCAGCACTCCCTCCGGGAGGGATTACAATGAGCAGTTCTTC. It encodes CASTPSGRDYNEQFF.

Only a few counts were recorded for this clone. The rearrangement joins TRBV7-6 to TRBJ1-2; 8 nucleotides agree with TRBD1. Unmatched junction bases numbered 4, after V lost 5 bases and J lost 5 bases. Germline CDR1 reads SGHVS; CDR2 reads FNYEAQ. The CDR3 extends over 13 amino acids. The DNA for the CDR3 is TGTGCCAGCAGCGCGACAGGGGAGTATGGCTACACCTTC. The encoded protein is CASSATGEYGYTF.

The chain joins TRBV6-6 to TRBJ2-1, with 11 bases that match TRBD1. Per the germline V gene, CDR1 is MNHNY and CDR2 is SVGAGI (reference sequence). After removal of 6 bases from V and 5 bases from J, the junction contained 6 bases not matched to a gene. This CDR3 is built from 15 residues. The CDR3 is CASRQPGQGDNEQFF. The DNA for the CDR3 is TGTGCCAGCAGGCAACCGGGACAGGGGGACAATGAGCAGTTCTTC.

The V gene is TRBV9, the J gene TRBJ2-1; 7 nucleotides match TRBD2. The CDR3 has 12 residues. The junction had 3 bases not matched to a gene; V was cut back by 3 bases and J by 9 bases. Germline V CDR1 and CDR2: SGDLS, YYNGEE. The CDR3 reads CASSARGSEQFF. The CDR3 DNA reads as TGTGCCAGCAGCGCGCGGGGGAGTGAGCAGTTCTTC.

The chain recombines TRBV7-3 with TRBJ2-3; 7 nucleotides line up with TRBD2. Germline loops: CDR1 SGHTA, CDR2 FQGTGA. The CDR3 consists of 14 residues. After removal of 2 bases from V and 3 bases from J, the junction contained 2 bases not matched to a gene. For the CDR3, the DNA is TGTGCCAGCAGCTTAGCGGGAGCGACAGATACGCAGTATTTT. It encodes CASSLAGATDTQYF.

This clone came up once. V usage is TRBV4-3 and J usage is TRBJ1-2; 9 positions match TRBD1. There are 12 residues in the CDR3. Germline loops: CDR1 LGHNA, CDR2 YSLEER. The V and J ends lost 5 bases and 7 bases, in that order; junction bases with no gene match: 2. In DNA, the CDR3 is TGCGCCAGCAGCTGGGGACAGGGTGGCTACACCTTC. Its protein is CASSWGQGGYTF.

Comment on this clone: Germline is not matched at one junction end, which may reflect a read error. The V and J genes are TRBV28 and TRBJ2-5, with 7 nucleotides matching TRBD1. Germline assignment: CDR1 MDHEN and CDR2 SYDVKM. This CDR3 is 12 amino acids long. CDR3 region: CASSSPGGTWDF. The CDR3 DNA sequence: TGTGCCAGCAGTTCCCCAGGGGGAACCTGGGACTTC.

The gene calls are TRBV30 and TRBJ1-2; the D gene is possibly TRBD1 (5 bases). The CDR3 is 14 amino acids. Trimming removed 3 bases from V and 8 bases from J, with 19 bases in between. Germline loops: CDR1 GTSNPN, CDR2 SVGIG (reference sequence). The CDR3: CAWRILQARGGYTF. The CDR3 nucleotides read TGTGCCTGGAGGATTTTACAGGCAAGAGGGGGCTACACCTTC.

The J gene is TRBJ2-1, the V gene TRBV12-5, with TRBD2 matching over 10 bases. Unmatched junction bases numbered 4, after V lost 0 bases and J lost 8 bases. Germline CDR1 and CDR2: LGHNT and FRNRAP. This CDR3 is built from 15 residues. This CDR3 reads CASGLVLAGLDEQFF. Written as DNA, the CDR3 is TGTGCTAGTGGTTTGGTACTAGCGGGGTTGGATGAGCAGTTCTTC.

The V and J genes are TRBV23-1 and TRBJ2-1, with 9 bases that match TRBD1. TRBV23-1 carries the ORF label, with uncertain function. This CDR3 has 15 amino acids. The V segment lost 7 bases and the J segment 7 bases; nucleotides outside the gene matches: 11. The CDR3 reads CASTSGTGCRNEQFF. The CDR3 coding sequence is TGCGCCAGCACCTCAGGGACAGGGTGCAGGAATGAGCAGTTCTTC.

The rearrangement links TRBV6-5 to TRBJ2-5; D ambiguous. This CDR3 spans 16 amino acids. Trimming stripped 2 bases from V and 3 bases from J, with 16 bases between. From germline, CDR1 is MNHEY and CDR2 SVGAGI. CDR3 nucleotide sequence: TGTGCCAGCAGTTACGGCCAGAGTCCCTTTAAAGAGACCCAGTACTTC. Translated: CASSYGQSPFKETQYF.

This clone appeared a few times. The V call is TRBV7-9, the J call TRBJ1-1, with 9 bases aligning to TRBD1. The length of the CDR3 is 14 residues. Germline assignment: CDR1 SEHNR and CDR2 FQNEAQ (reference sequence). V gave up 3 bases and J gave up 3 bases; unmatched junction bases: 2. CDR3 coding DNA: TGTGCCAGCAGCTTCCGGACAGGGGACACTGAAGCTTTCTTT. Amino acids: CASSFRTGDTEAFF.

The rearrangement uses TRBV4-2 and TRBJ2-7; 7 bases agree with TRBD2. The CDR3 has 16 amino acids. J was trimmed by 6 bases and V by 1 base; bases with no gene match: 12. The germline V gene encodes CDR1 LGHNA and CDR2 YNFKEQ. This CDR3 is CASSQAGRGRGSEQYF. In nucleotides, the CDR3 is TGTGCCAGCAGCCAAGCTGGGAGGGGCCGCGGGAGCGAGCAGTACTTC.